The 14 T cell receptor beta chains listed next were all sequenced from one sample in a study of blood T cell repertoires in COVID-19. Sequencing was performed with immunoSEQ multiplex PCR; in TCRdb, only in-frame clones are kept and a portion is missing. The table has around 100,000 clones, approximately 83% seen once. The sequenced sample consisted of peripheral blood. Receptors originate from a woman in her seventies with acute or convalescent COVID-19.

The V gene is TRBV2, the J gene TRBJ2-5, with unresolved D. The V end was cut by 5 bases, the J end by 3 bases, with 16 bases between. Germline CDR1 SNHLY, CDR2 FYNNEI. The CDR3 spans 15 residues. CDR3 in amino acids: CASSSGPALKETQYF. CDR3 DNA: TGTGCCAGCAGTTCGGGTCCTGCCTTAAAAGAGACCCAGTACTTC.

This sequence joins TRBV30 and TRBJ2-1; 9 bases align to TRBD2. This CDR3 has 20 amino acids. Per the germline V gene, CDR1 is GTSNPN and CDR2 is SVGIG (reference sequence). V lost 3 bases, J lost 10 bases, and 28 bases stayed unmatched. For the CDR3, the DNA is TGTGCCTGGAGCCCCGGGTTAGCGGGAGTAGCATTTAGCCTCGCACGAGAGCAGTTCTTC. The encoded protein is CAWSPGLAGVAFSLAREQFF.

The chain has TRBV7-9 and TRBJ1-1; 7 nucleotides line up with TRBD1. Germline CDR1 and CDR2: SEHNR and FQNEAQ (reference sequence). The V segment lost 5 bases and the J segment 4 bases; nucleotides outside the gene matches: 4. CDR3 length equals 13 residues. This CDR3 reads CASSLQGGTEAFF. In DNA form, the CDR3 reads TGTGCCAGCAGCCTCCAGGGGGGCACTGAAGCTTTCTTT.

The genes are TRBV11-2 and TRBJ2-1, with 9 nucleotides matching TRBD2. Germline trimming cut 3 bases from V and 7 bases from J; bases unmatched to any gene: 4. The V gene's germline CDR1 is SGHAT and CDR2 FQNNGV. This CDR3 comprises 14 residues. The CDR3 spells CASSLAGGHNEQFF. The CDR3 DNA sequence: TGTGCCAGCAGCTTGGCGGGGGGGCATAATGAGCAGTTCTTC. The full variable domain, its missing parts supplied by reference TRBV11-2 and TRBJ2-1, is EAGVAQSPRYKIIEKRQSVAFWCNPISGHATLYWYQQILGQGPKLLIQFQNNGVVDDSQLPKDRFSAERLKGVDSTLKIQPAKLEDSAVYLCASSLAGGHNEQFFGPGTRLTVL.

This clone was seen more than once but under ten times. V gene TRBV5-1 combines with J gene TRBJ2-7, with TRBD2 identical over 9 bases. V trimming: 4 bases; J trimming: 0 bases; junction bases outside the gene matches: 11. CDR3 size: 17 residues. The germline V gene encodes CDR1 SGHRS and CDR2 YFSETQ. CDR3: CASSPNPLSGSSYEQYF. In nucleotides, the CDR3 is TGCGCCAGCAGCCCCAACCCTCTTAGCGGGAGCTCCTACGAGCAGTACTTC.

The genes are TRBV30 and TRBJ2-7, with 11 bases lining up with TRBD1. The germline V gene has CDR1 GTSNPN and CDR2 SVGIG (reference sequence). Unmatched junction bases numbered 2, after V lost 1 base and J lost 0 bases. The CDR3 is 15 amino acids. The CDR3 spells CAWSAGTGGSYEQYF. In nucleotides, the CDR3 is TGTGCCTGGAGTGCAGGGACAGGGGGCTCCTACGAGCAGTACTTC.

The V and J genes are TRBV2 and TRBJ2-5; tentatively, D is TRBD1 (6 bases). Germline CDR1 and CDR2: SNHLY and FYNNEI. Trimming took 2 bases from V and 5 from J, leaving 15 bases between them. CDR3 length: 15 amino acids. Here the CDR3 DNA reads TGTGCCAGCAGTGAATCCGGGCAGGGGTTCGAGACCCAGTACTTC. Translated: CASSESGQGFETQYF.

This sequence joins TRBV7-6 and TRBJ1-5, with a weak D call TRBD1 (6 bases). The CDR3 totals 12 residues. The germline V gene has CDR1 SGHVS and CDR2 FNYEAQ. Between the trimmed V and J ends, which lost 4 bases and 9 bases, there was a span of 10 bases. The CDR3 protein is CASSSQGGPQHF. In nucleotides, the CDR3 is TGTGCCAGCAGCTCCCAAGGGGGGCCCCAGCATTTT.

V and J are TRBV28 and TRBJ2-1, with 8 bases aligning to TRBD2. There are 16 residues in the CDR3. V gave up 5 bases and J gave up 3 bases; unmatched junction bases: 9. Germline V CDR1 and CDR2: MDHEN, SYDVKM. The CDR3 DNA follows: TGTGCCAGCAGTCAAAGCGGGAGAGGTGACTACAATGAGCAGTTCTTC. Encoded protein: CASSQSGRGDYNEQFF.

V is TRBV6-5 and J is TRBJ1-2; D is undetermined. CDR3 length equals 14 residues. V lost 4 bases, J lost 1 base, and 10 bases lay in between. Germline CDR1 and CDR2: MNHEY and SVGAGI. The CDR3: CASSSSPYNYGYTF. In nucleotides, the CDR3 is TGTGCCAGCAGTTCCTCCCCCTATAACTATGGCTACACCTTC.

The genes are TRBV3-1 (or the pseudogene TRBV3-2) and TRBJ2-1; 7 bases are a match to TRBD1. J gave up 6 bases and V 5 bases, and 4 bases lay outside the gene matches. Germline V lookup: CDR1 LGHDT, CDR2 YNNKEL (reference sequence). This CDR3 spans 13 amino acids. CDR3 sequence: CASSATGVNEQFF. CDR3 nucleotide sequence: TGTGCCAGCAGCGCCACAGGGGTCAATGAGCAGTTCTTC.

The rearrangement joins TRBV10-2 to TRBJ1-1; 7 bases line up with TRBD1. The CDR3 runs 13 residues. Germline assignment: CDR1 WSHSY and CDR2 SAAADI. V lost 4 bases to trimming and J lost 7 bases; unmatched junction nucleotides: 6. CDR3 sequence: CASSVGQSGEAFF. Here the CDR3 DNA reads TGCGCCAGCAGTGTGGGACAGTCTGGTGAAGCTTTCTTT.

This clone occurred once. The gene calls are TRBV6-5 and TRBJ1-2, with D maybe TRBD1 (5 bases). V dropped 8 bases and J dropped 6 bases, with 19 bases sitting between them. The CDR3 loop spans 14 amino acids. Germline V gene data show CDR1 as MNHEY and CDR2 as SVGAGI. The CDR3 DNA follows: TGTGCCAGCGGGGCTCCTGGACGGGGGGATGGCTACACCTTC. This sequence encodes CASGAPGRGDGYTF.

The chain couples TRBV28 to TRBJ2-1; the D gene is possibly TRBD2 (5 bases). Between the trimmed V and J ends, which lost 6 bases and 2 bases, there was a span of 14 bases. Germline CDR1 is MDHEN and CDR2 is SYDVKM. This CDR3 is 15 amino acids long. The CDR3 region has the DNA TGTGCCAGCAGACCTACTAGTACCCCCTACAATGAGCAGTTCTTC. Protein product: CASRPTSTPYNEQFF. The full variable domain, completed using reference TRBV28 and TRBJ2-1, is DVKVTQSSRYLVKRTGEKVFLECVQDMDHENMFWYRQDPGLGLRLIYFSYDVKMKEKGDIPEGYSVSREKKERFSLILESASTNQTSMYLCASRPTSTPYNEQFFGPGTRLTVL.